The rows below give T cell receptor beta chains drawn from one sample of a study of blood T cell repertoires in COVID-19. TCRdb's table, derived via immunoSEQ multiplex PCR, lists solely in-frame clones and lacks some. The repertoire holds about 160,000 clones, more than 75% seen once, with over 9% in the top ten. The sequenced sample was peripheral blood. The receptors were gathered from a woman in her 70s with COVID-19, enrolled during active disease. Each CDR3 is given without its conserved first and last residue. Size is omitted from some rows. Given values are once, few, many or a class for expanded clones.

len	v_gene	abundance	j_gene	CDR3aa
13	TRBV3-1/TRBV3-2	few	TRBJ1-1	ASSQGTGGNTEAF
11	TRBV11-3	NA	TRBJ2-5	ASSPGGQETQY
15	TRBV4-2	NA	TRBJ2-7	ASSDRPRGAGRYEQY
12	TRBV27	NA	TRBJ1-4	ASSLFGQGEKLF
12	TRBV7-8	NA	TRBJ1-5	ASNLGQGIQPQH
7	TRBV1	NA	TRBJ2-2	GKGGELF
15	TRBV25-1	once	TRBJ2-2	ASPRGPGVERSGELF
16	TRBV28	NA	TRBJ2-5	ASTGSRSSWTSQETQY
12	TRBV19	once	TRBJ1-1	ASRGQGVGTEAF
11	TRBV3-1/TRBV3-2	NA	TRBJ2-5	ASRPAYQETQY
12	TRBV7-3	NA	TRBJ1-1	ASSPGSGNTEAF
14	TRBV5-1	NA	TRBJ1-6	ASSLLLGGIDSPLH
10	TRBV4-2	NA	TRBJ2-1	ASSQGANEQF
15	TRBV7-9	NA	TRBJ1-1	ASSGRDRGDWGTEAF
14	TRBV6-5	few	TRBJ1-3	ASSYSEDMIGNTIY
12	TRBV5-1	NA	TRBJ1-5	ASSLGQDDQPQH
13	TRBV19	NA	TRBJ2-3	ASGRGPSLTDTQY
13	TRBV2	NA	TRBJ2-4	ASNSLPEAKNIQY
12	TRBV5-1	NA	TRBJ1-1	ASGKGQGSTEAF
12	TRBV5-4	once	TRBJ1-1	ASSWDRGGTEAF
13	TRBV2	NA	TRBJ2-3	ASSAATGGVDTQY
15	TRBV7-6	NA	TRBJ2-7	ASSPQIPGQGLWEQY
13	TRBV2	NA	TRBJ1-2	ASSVLDRLSYGYT
10	TRBV7-3	NA	TRBJ2-1	ASSLSGNEQF
13	TRBV3-1/TRBV3-2	NA	TRBJ2-1	ASSQQAGALDEQF
13	TRBV28	NA	TRBJ2-2	ASRSGQVNTGELF
15	TRBV30	NA	TRBJ1-5	AWSVKGGQGVNQPQH
12	TRBV2	NA	TRBJ1-6	ASRAGLSHSPLH
12	TRBV4-2	NA	TRBJ1-3	ASSQADSGNTIY
10	TRBV10-3	NA	TRBJ1-1	ATAAGTGEAF
12	TRBV7-3	NA	TRBJ2-1	ASSLSSRNNEQF
13	TRBV5-1	NA	TRBJ2-7	ASSLNSGSSYEQY
13	TRBV5-1	NA	TRBJ2-2	ASSFVDTGFRELF
10	TRBV27	once	TRBJ2-7	ASSFGTGEQY
10	TRBV2	NA	TRBJ2-7	ASSSLAVEQY
15	TRBV19	NA	TRBJ2-2	ATQPGGLAVNTGELF
13	TRBV6-6	NA	TRBJ2-6	ATLEGDSGANVLT
13	TRBV5-1	NA	TRBJ1-2	ASSPSGGYNYGYT
11	TRBV19	NA	TRBJ1-1	ASIIGGGTEAF
14	TRBV19	NA	TRBJ1-6	ASSPRTVVYNSPLH
12	TRBV7-6	NA	TRBJ2-3	AASPSGPGDTQY
13	TRBV30	NA	TRBJ2-3	AWSVRSGPTDTQY
13	TRBV5-5	NA	TRBJ1-5	ASSRSSDRDQPQH
12	TRBV7-9	NA	TRBJ2-7	ASSLLAGSYEQY
11	TRBV15	NA	TRBJ2-5	ATSRTSKETQY
16	TRBV28	NA	TRBJ2-5	ASSRPGQGVRVTETQY